These T cell receptor beta chains were read from a single sample in a study of chemoradiotherapy in HPV16-positive cancers. The table came from immunoSEQ multiplex PCR; TCRdb's copy has only in-frame clones and leaves some out. The table shows around 970 clones, with around nine tenths occurring only once. This specimen consisted of tumor tissue, obtained from a patient who underwent chemoradiotherapy. The receptors come from a human donor with HPV-associated anogenital cancer. Each CDR3 is given with its conserved first and last residue. A D gene is named only where the DNA matches it firmly. Not all rows give a size; the values are once, few, many and, for expanded clones, a class.

V gene: TRBV20-1
D gene: .
clone size: .
J gene: TRBJ2-5
CDR3 protein: CSAAGEETQYF
CDR3 DNA: TGCAGTGCCGCAGGGGAAGAGACCCAGTACTTC

V gene: TRBV6-1
D gene: TRBD2
clone size: .
J gene: TRBJ2-3
CDR3 protein: CASSLTSGGTDTQYF
CDR3 DNA: TGTGCCAGCAGTCTGACTAGCGGGGGTACAGATACGCAGTATTTT

V gene: TRBV7-2
D gene: TRBD2
clone size: .
J gene: TRBJ2-5
CDR3 protein: CASSLTGTSGSETQYF
CDR3 DNA: TGTGCCAGCAGCTTAACCGGGACTAGCGGGAGTGAGACCCAGTACTTC

V gene: TRBV18
D gene: .
clone size: .
J gene: TRBJ2-1
CDR3 protein: CASSQDEYNEQFF
CDR3 DNA: TGTGCCAGCTCACAAGACGAGTACAATGAGCAGTTCTTC

V gene: TRBV5-8
D gene: .
clone size: .
J gene: TRBJ2-3
CDR3 protein: CASGGQGTDTQYF
CDR3 DNA: TGTGCCAGCGGAGGCCAGGGGACAGATACGCAGTATTTT

V gene: TRBV28
D gene: TRBD2
clone size: .
J gene: TRBJ2-4
CDR3 protein: CASTLQRGTQYF
CDR3 DNA: TGTGCCAGCACCCTTCAGCGGGGAACTCAGTACTTC

V gene: TRBV2
D gene: .
clone size: .
J gene: TRBJ1-1
CDR3 protein: CASSDPTSGRNTEAFF
CDR3 DNA: TGTGCCAGCAGTGATCCCACATCCGGACGGAACACTGAAGCTTTCTTT

V gene: TRBV7-6
D gene: .
clone size: .
J gene: TRBJ1-2
CDR3 protein: CASSLGGAHGYTF
CDR3 DNA: TGTGCCAGCAGCTTAGGGGGGGCTCACGGCTACACCTTC

V gene: TRBV4-1
D gene: .
clone size: .
J gene: TRBJ2-5
CDR3 protein: CASSQGASQETQYF
CDR3 DNA: TGCGCCAGCAGCCAAGGGGCTAGCCAAGAGACCCAGTACTTC

V gene: TRBV6-5
D gene: .
clone size: few
J gene: TRBJ2-7
CDR3 protein: CASRGPGRFSYEQYF
CDR3 DNA: TGTGCCAGCAGGGGACCAGGCCGGTTCTCCTACGAGCAGTACTTC

V gene: TRBV2
D gene: .
clone size: .
J gene: TRBJ2-1
CDR3 protein: CASSEGQYDNEQFF
CDR3 DNA: TGTGCCAGCAGCGAGGGACAATACGACAATGAGCAGTTCTTC

V gene: TRBV4-1
D gene: .
clone size: .
J gene: TRBJ1-2
CDR3 protein: CASSQSLTAGGYTF
CDR3 DNA: TGCGCCAGCAGCCAATCTCTTACCGCAGGGGGCTACACCTTC

V gene: TRBV5-1
D gene: .
clone size: .
J gene: TRBJ2-1
CDR3 protein: CASSGDSLYNEQFF
CDR3 DNA: TGCGCCAGCAGCGGGGACTCTTTATACAATGAGCAGTTCTTC